Detailed here is one T cell receptor (beta chain). The entry originates in a study of cytotoxic CD8 clonotypes in ibrutinib-treated CLL. This CDR3 has 14 amino acids. J lost 3 bases, V lost 4 bases, and 4 bases had no gene match. Germline CDR1 reads SGHRS; CDR2 reads YFSETQ. Clones were read by immunoSEQ multiplex PCR, and TCRdb kept only the in-frame ones, dropping some. The repertoire has roughly 63,000 clones, less than 75% of them found once; the top ten carry under 15%. The TCR originated in a human donor with chronic lymphocytic leukemia. This specimen consisted of PBMCs, obtained after 12 months of ibrutinib treatment. The gene calls are TRBV5-1 and TRBJ2-3, with TRBD2 matching 8 bases. CDR3 amino acids: CASSAGLATDTQYF. The CDR3 DNA sequence: TGCGCCAGCAGCGCCGGACTAGCTACAGATACGCAGTATTTT.